The present TCR beta chain was sequenced within a study of T cell changes during pregnancy in multiple sclerosis. The assay was immunoSEQ multiplex PCR, and TCRdb's table has in-frame clones only and misses some. The sample carries about 80,000 clones, 92% recorded once. The CDR3 has 14 amino acids. Germline V gene data show CDR1 as SGHTA and CDR2 as FQGNSA. With 1 base removed from V and 3 bases from J, the gap between germline ends came to 10 bases. This sequence originates from a female donor with multiple sclerosis, enrolled in a pregnancy study. The J gene is TRBJ2-7, the V gene TRBV7-2; tentative D call: TRBD2 (6 bases). The source was peripheral blood, collected before pregnancy. CDR3 in amino acids: CASSLGLRGYEQYF. The CDR3 DNA is TGTGCCAGCAGCTTAGGGTTGCGGGGCTACGAGCAGTACTTC.